Sequencing of this T cell receptor beta chain was carried out in a study of beta chain features in type 1 diabetes. Study background: Regarding age, gender and cell yields, patients proved similar to healthy donors. Study-wide findings and caveats: Moderate but significant shortening of TCRB CDR3s was recorded in all four CD4+ subsets from Type 1 diabetes patients. Naive, central memory and Treg TCRB repertoires seemed to resemble each other more closely in patients than they did in healthy donors. PCR might preferentially amplify shorter templates, equally in patients and controls.

Reverse transcription of all isolated RNA meant that expressed TCRB transcripts were sequenced. Repertoires were generated with immunoSEQ multiplex PCR, while TCRdb's copy carries only in-frame clones and drops some. The sample lists roughly 500,000 clones; approximately 30% were seen once. Comments on this clone: Its cognate antigen is unknown.

This CDR3 contains 15 residues. Losses at the gene ends were 5 bases for V and 7 bases for J; bases not matched to a gene: 13. From germline, CDR1 is MNHEY and CDR2 SVGAGI. Input material: naive CD4+ T cells from blood. This TCR came from a man between 18 and 35 years old in good health. The V call is TRBV6-5, the J call TRBJ2-7; TRBD2 aligns across 8 bases. CDR3 DNA: TGTGCCAGCAGTACGGCCCCGGGACTAGGAGGGGAGCAGTACTTC. Its translation is CASSTAPGLGGEQYF.